The 26 T cell receptor beta chains below come from one sample, sequenced in a study of shared clonotypes between healthy human individuals. Terminally differentiated effector memory CD45RA+ cells were left out of the naive CD8 fraction, which was CD45RO-negative and positively selected for CCR7. TCRdb's copy holds only in-frame clones and misses some; the assay was immunoSEQ multiplex PCR. The data show some 2,000,000 clones, about 95% seen once. Sample: naive CD8+ T cells sorted from blood. These TCRs come from a man younger than 35 in good health.

Details on this clone: This CDR3 is also generated by other DNA sequences in the sample. The J gene is TRBJ2-2, the V gene TRBV7-9; 8 bases agree with TRBD1. The CDR3 consists of 15 residues. CDR1 is SEHNR, CDR2 FQNEAQ, per germline (reference sequence). Unmatched junction bases numbered 2, after V lost 4 bases and J lost 1 base. The CDR3 DNA sequence: TGTGCCAGCAGCTCCGGGACAGGGAACACCGGGGAGCTGTTTTTT. Its translation is CASSSGTGNTGELFF.

The rearrangement uses TRBV5-1 and TRBJ2-4; no firm D call. From germline, CDR1 is SGHRS and CDR2 YFSETQ. This CDR3 is built from 13 residues. With 0 bases removed from V and 6 bases from J, the gap between germline ends came to 7 bases. The CDR3 nucleotides are TGCGCCAGCAGCTTGGAGGGCTCAAACATTCAGTACTTC. Its translation: CASSLEGSNIQYF.

About this clone itself: This sample includes further DNA sequences coding for the same CDR3. This sequence joins TRBV11-3 and TRBJ1-1; D gene uncertain. This CDR3 has 13 amino acids. CDR1 SGHNT and CDR2 YENEEA come from the germline V gene. Trimming left V 3 bases short and J 5 bases short, with 10 bases between. This CDR3 is CASSLTGGTEAFF. CDR3 nucleotide sequence: TGTGCCAGCAGCTTGACGGGAGGAACTGAAGCTTTCTTT.

The chain has TRBV27 and TRBJ1-3; D uncertain. The ends were cut back, 0 bases at V and 3 bases at J, with 9 bases in the middle. This CDR3 has 15 amino acids. Germline CDR1 MNHEY, CDR2 SMNVEV (reference sequence). DNA of the CDR3: TGTGCCAGCAGTTTATCCGGGGTTGTTGGAAACACCATATATTTT. This sequence encodes CASSLSGVVGNTIYF.

The CDR3 here is CASSLGTSGGASDTQYF. CDR3 sequence (DNA): TGTGCCAGCAGCTTGGGGACTAGCGGGGGGGCATCAGATACGCAGTATTTT. The gene calls are TRBV7-8 and TRBJ2-3, with TRBD2 matching over 16 bases. The germline CDR1 and CDR2 sequences are SGHVS and FQNEAQ. This CDR3 contains 17 residues. Unmatched junction bases numbered 4, after V lost 3 bases and J lost 4 bases.

The V gene is TRBV9, the J gene TRBJ2-2, with a weak D call TRBD2 (6 bases). Trimming removed 4 bases at V and 4 bases at J, with 11 bases between. Germline V gene lookup returns CDR1 SGDLS and CDR2 YYNGEE. This CDR3 spans 14 amino acids. The CDR3 DNA is TGTGCCAGCAGCCCCGGGGGTCCCACCGGGGAGCTGTTTTTT. It translates to CASSPGGPTGELFF.

The rearrangement links TRBV7-9 to TRBJ2-1; 16 bases agree with TRBD2. Germline V gene lookup returns CDR1 SEHNR and CDR2 FQNEAQ (reference sequence). The CDR3 is 18 residues long. V shed 5 bases and J 9 bases; nucleotides not matched to a gene: 13. DNA of the CDR3: TGTGCCAGCAGCCCAGCCGCCGGGACTAGCGGGAGGGCGGGTGAGCAGTTCTTC. Encoded protein: CASSPAAGTSGRAGEQFF.

This clone was seen just once. The rearrangement joins TRBV27 to TRBJ1-6; the D gene is possibly TRBD1 (6 bases). Per germline, CDR1 MNHEY and CDR2 SMNVEV (reference sequence). Trimming left V 0 bases short and J 10 bases short, with 19 bases between. The CDR3 spans 17 residues. The CDR3 sequence: CASSLSFSGATSSPLHF. The CDR3 coding sequence is TGTGCCAGCAGTTTATCGTTTTCAGGGGCTACAAGCTCACCCCTCCACTTT.

Only one count was recorded for this clone. The chain carries TRBV7-2 and TRBJ2-3; no clear D. The V end was cut by 4 bases, the J end by 5 bases, with 10 bases between. This CDR3 spans 13 amino acids. CDR1 and CDR2 from the germline V gene are SGHTA and FQGNSA. The CDR3 DNA reads as TGTGCCAGCAGCTCCGTGAACCTAGATACGCAGTATTTT. It is translated as CASSSVNLDTQYF. Drawing the rest from reference TRBV7-2 and TRBJ2-3, the complete variable domain is GAGVSQSPSNKVTEKGKDVELRCDPISGHTALYWYRQSLGQGLEFLIYFQGNSAPDKSGLPSDRFSAERTGGSVSTLTIQRTQQEDSAVYLCASSSVNLDTQYFGPGTRLTVL.

The chain links TRBV4-3 to TRBJ2-1, with D perhaps TRBD2 (6 bases). CDR1 and CDR2 from the germline V gene are LGHNA and YSLEER. This CDR3 region has 16 residues. V was shortened by 4 bases and J by 2 bases, with 15 bases between the two germline ends. The CDR3 coding sequence is TGCGCCAGCAGCCTTCACCGGGACTTTACCTACAATGAGCAGTTCTTC. This codes for CASSLHRDFTYNEQFF.

The chain carries TRBV30 and TRBJ2-6; 8 bases are shared with TRBD1. J lost 0 bases, V lost 4 bases, and 5 bases had no gene match. Germline V CDR1 and CDR2: GTSNPN, SVGIG (reference sequence). This CDR3 is 16 amino acids long. The CDR3 sequence is CAWNRGAHSGANVLTF. The CDR3 DNA is TGTGCCTGGAACAGGGGGGCCCACTCTGGGGCCAACGTCCTGACTTTC.

The chain recombines TRBV29-1 with TRBJ1-1, with 10 bases aligning to TRBD1. Germline trimming cut 4 bases from V and 5 bases from J; bases unmatched to any gene: 7. The CDR3 totals 14 residues. Germline assignment: CDR1 SQVTM and CDR2 ANQGSEA. This chain's CDR3 is CSVVPGQGLTEAFF. In DNA form, the CDR3 reads TGCAGCGTTGTCCCGGGACAGGGGTTAACTGAAGCTTTCTTT.

This chain connects TRBV2 to TRBJ2-3; the D gene is possibly TRBD1 (5 bases). The CDR3 length is 15 residues. Germline V gene sequence: CDR1 SNHLY, CDR2 FYNNEI. V was trimmed by 3 bases and J by 2 bases, leaving 12 bases between them. The CDR3 nucleotides read TGTGCCAGCAGTGATTGGGGCAGTTACACAGATACGCAGTATTTT. It yields the protein CASSDWGSYTDTQYF. Based on the CDR3 plus reference TRBV2 and TRBJ2-3, the full variable domain is EPEVTQTPSHQVTQMGQEVILRCVPISNHLYFYWYRQILGQKVEFLVSFYNNEISEKSEIFDDQFSVERPDGSNFTLKIRSTKLEDSAMYFCASSDWGSYTDTQYFGPGTRLTVL.

For this clone: Other DNA sequences within the sample encode an identical CDR3. V is TRBV5-6 and J is TRBJ2-7; D is undetermined. Per germline, CDR1 SGHDT and CDR2 YYEEEE. V was trimmed by 2 bases and J by 0 bases, leaving 6 bases between them. The CDR3 runs to 13 residues. This CDR3 reads CASSLGSSYEQYF. CDR3 coding DNA: TGTGCCAGCAGCTTAGGATCCTCCTACGAGCAGTACTTC.

V is TRBV9 and J is TRBJ2-3, with D perhaps matching TRBD2 (6 bases). Germline V gene data show CDR1 as SGDLS and CDR2 as YYNGEE. Trimming removed 1 base from V and 3 bases from J, with 18 bases in between. The CDR3 sequence is 17 residues long. The chain's CDR3 is CASSVTLGGAPTDTQYF. Written as DNA, the CDR3 is TGTGCCAGCAGCGTAACCCTGGGCGGGGCCCCTACAGATACGCAGTATTTT.

The gene calls are TRBV18 and TRBJ1-1; TRBD1 aligns across 9 bases. After removal of 0 bases from V and 3 bases from J, the junction contained 2 bases not matched to a gene. The CDR3 is 15 residues long. Germline V gene data show CDR1 as KGHSH and CDR2 as LQKENI. CDR3 DNA sequence: TGTGCCAGCTCACCACCCGGGACAGGGTACACTGAAGCTTTCTTT. Amino acids: CASSPPGTGYTEAFF.

The chain is built from TRBV9 and TRBJ1-6; 8 nucleotides line up with TRBD1. V dropped 3 bases and J dropped 10; count of bases not matched to a gene: 3. This CDR3 has 13 amino acids. Germline CDR1 and CDR2: SGDLS and YYNGEE. Here the CDR3 reads CASSDRGDSPLHF. DNA of the CDR3: TGTGCCAGCAGCGACAGGGGGGACTCACCCCTCCACTTT.

Regarding this clone: In the same sample, other DNA sequences code for this CDR3. Here the CDR3 reads CATSRESSSYEQYF. CDR3 in DNA: TGTGCCACCAGCAGAGAAAGTTCATCCTACGAGCAGTACTTC. The rearrangement uses TRBV15 and TRBJ2-7; D call uncertain. CDR3 length: 14 amino acids. Germline CDR1 and CDR2: LNHNV and YYDKDF (reference sequence). The V and J ends lost 0 bases and 1 base respectively, with 7 bases between them. Combining the CDR3 with reference TRBV15 and TRBJ2-7 gives the whole variable domain DAMVIQNPRYQVTQFGKPVTLSCSQTLNHNVMYWYQQKSSQAPKLLFHYYDKDFNNEADTPDNFQSRRPNTSFCFLDIRSPGLGDTAMYLCATSRESSSYEQYFGPGTRLTVT.

Comment on this clone: The sample contains more than one DNA sequence encoding this CDR3. This chain links TRBV19 with TRBJ2-7, with no clear D. Germline CDR1 and CDR2: LNHDA and SQIVND (reference sequence). With 0 bases removed from V and 5 bases from J, the gap between germline ends came to 8 bases. There are 13 residues in the CDR3. CDR3 in DNA: TGTGCCAGTAGTATAGATGGGGAAGACGAGCAGTACTTC. Residues: CASSIDGEDEQYF.

CDR3 DNA sequence: TGTGCCGGGGGACGGGATTCTTCCTACGAGCAGTACTTC. It is translated as CAGGRDSSYEQYF. V usage is TRBV5-4 and J usage is TRBJ2-7, with D possibly being TRBD1 or TRBD2 (5 bases each). The germline V gene encodes CDR1 SGHNT and CDR2 YYREEE (reference sequence). Trimming removed 10 bases at V and 1 base at J, with 15 bases between. There are 13 residues in the CDR3.

V gene TRBV6-1 combines with J gene TRBJ2-7, with 7 positions matching TRBD1. CDR1 and CDR2 (germline): MNHNS, SASEGT. This CDR3 is built from 15 residues. The V gene end was trimmed by 6 bases and the J gene end by 7 bases; junction bases not matched to a gene: 15. The CDR3 region has the DNA TGTGCCAGCAGAGACCCCGGACAGGTTATTTTTGAGCAGTACTTC. Its translation: CASRDPGQVIFEQYF.

This clone was recorded only once. The rearrangement links TRBV5-6 to TRBJ2-1, with 13 positions matching TRBD2. With V trimmed by 0 bases and J by 4 bases, 4 bases remained unmatched. This CDR3 is 17 amino acids long. In germline, CDR1 is SGHDT, CDR2 YYEEEE. The CDR3 DNA reads as TGTGCCAGCAGCTTGGGGACTAGCGGGAGTCTATACAATGAGCAGTTCTTC. It encodes CASSLGTSGSLYNEQFF.

The V and J genes are TRBV27 and TRBJ2-2; TRBD2 agrees at 11 bases. In germline, CDR1 is MNHEY, CDR2 SMNVEV (reference sequence). The CDR3 totals 16 residues. The ends lost 6 bases at V and 6 bases at J; junction bases unmatched: 9. The DNA for the CDR3 is TGTGCCAGCAGGGAAACTAGCGGGAGTTTGGCCGGGGAGCTGTTTTTT. This codes for CASRETSGSLAGELFF.

This sequence joins TRBV28 and TRBJ1-1, with 9 nucleotides matching TRBD1. Germline trimming cut 2 bases from V and 5 bases from J; bases unmatched to any gene: 9. CDR1 MDHEN and CDR2 SYDVKM come from the germline V gene. The CDR3 is made up of 16 amino acids. The CDR3 coding sequence is TGTGCCAGCAGTTTAAGGGGGACAGGGATCCAGACTGAAGCTTTCTTT. Encoded protein: CASSLRGTGIQTEAFF.

As regards this clone: This CDR3 is also generated by other DNA sequences in the sample. The chain employs TRBV5-4 and TRBJ2-3; D is uncertain. Germline V gene data show CDR1 as SGHNT and CDR2 as YYREEE (reference sequence). V was shortened by 0 bases and J by 5 bases, with 4 bases between the two germline ends. This CDR3 spans 12 amino acids. The CDR3 is CASSLGLDTQYF. The CDR3 bases are TGTGCCAGCAGCTTGGGGTTAGATACGCAGTATTTT.

The chain joins TRBV7-9 to TRBJ1-2; D call uncertain. The length of the CDR3 is 18 residues. Germline CDR1 SEHNR, CDR2 FQNEAQ (reference sequence). V lost 4 bases, J lost 2 bases, and 23 bases lay in between. This chain's CDR3 is CASSSYPSTGSLNYGYTF. Here the CDR3 DNA reads TGTGCCAGCAGCTCCTACCCCTCGACGGGGAGTTTAAACTATGGCTACACCTTC.